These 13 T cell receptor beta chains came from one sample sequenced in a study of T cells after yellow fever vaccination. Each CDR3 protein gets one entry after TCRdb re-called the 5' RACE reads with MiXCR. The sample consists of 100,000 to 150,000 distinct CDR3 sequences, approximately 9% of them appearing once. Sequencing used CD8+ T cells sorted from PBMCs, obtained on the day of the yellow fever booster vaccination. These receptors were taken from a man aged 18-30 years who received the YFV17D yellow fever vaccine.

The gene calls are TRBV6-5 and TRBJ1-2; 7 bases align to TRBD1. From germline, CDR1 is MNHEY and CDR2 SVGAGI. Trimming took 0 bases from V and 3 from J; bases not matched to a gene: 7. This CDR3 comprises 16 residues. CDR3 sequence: CASSYSIQGRDYGYTF. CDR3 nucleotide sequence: TGTGCCAGCAGTTACTCGATACAGGGGAGGGACTATGGCTACACCTTC.

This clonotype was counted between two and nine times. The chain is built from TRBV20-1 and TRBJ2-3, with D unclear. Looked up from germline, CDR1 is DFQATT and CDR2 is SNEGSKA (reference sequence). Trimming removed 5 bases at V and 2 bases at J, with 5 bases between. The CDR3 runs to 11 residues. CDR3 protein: CSARFTDTQYF. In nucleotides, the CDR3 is TGCAGTGCTCGGTTCACAGATACGCAGTATTTT.

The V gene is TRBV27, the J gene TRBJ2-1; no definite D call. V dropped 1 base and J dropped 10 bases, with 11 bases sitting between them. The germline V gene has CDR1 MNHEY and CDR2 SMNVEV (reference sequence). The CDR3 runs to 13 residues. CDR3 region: CASSLWLGPEQFF. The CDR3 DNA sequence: TGTGCCAGCAGTTTATGGCTAGGGCCAGAGCAGTTCTTC.

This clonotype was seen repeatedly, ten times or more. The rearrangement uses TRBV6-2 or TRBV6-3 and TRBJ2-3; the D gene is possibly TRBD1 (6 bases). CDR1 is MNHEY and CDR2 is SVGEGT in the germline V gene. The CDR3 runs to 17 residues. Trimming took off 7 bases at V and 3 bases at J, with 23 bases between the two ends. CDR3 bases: TGTGCCAGCACCCTCGACAGAGCAGGGGATGGAACAGATACGCAGTATTTT. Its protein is CASTLDRAGDGTDTQYF.

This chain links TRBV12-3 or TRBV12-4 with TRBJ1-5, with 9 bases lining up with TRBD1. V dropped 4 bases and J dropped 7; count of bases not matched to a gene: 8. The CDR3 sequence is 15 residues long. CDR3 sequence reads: CASSSPGQGRQPQHF. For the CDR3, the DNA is TGTGCCAGCAGTTCTCCGGGACAGGGCCGCCAGCCCCAGCATTTT.

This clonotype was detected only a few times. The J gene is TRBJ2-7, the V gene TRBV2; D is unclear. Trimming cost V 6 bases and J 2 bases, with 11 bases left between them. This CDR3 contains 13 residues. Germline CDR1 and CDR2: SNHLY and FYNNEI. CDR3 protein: CASSLSRTYEQYV. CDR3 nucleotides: TGTGCCAGCAGCTTAAGCCGGACCTACGAGCAGTACGTC.

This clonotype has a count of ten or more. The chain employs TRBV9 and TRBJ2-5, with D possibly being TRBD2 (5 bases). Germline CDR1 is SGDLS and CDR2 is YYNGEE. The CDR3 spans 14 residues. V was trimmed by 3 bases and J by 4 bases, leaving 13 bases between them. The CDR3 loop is CASSAPGRAETQYF. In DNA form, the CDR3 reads TGTGCCAGCAGCGCCCCGGGAAGGGCAGAGACCCAGTACTTC.

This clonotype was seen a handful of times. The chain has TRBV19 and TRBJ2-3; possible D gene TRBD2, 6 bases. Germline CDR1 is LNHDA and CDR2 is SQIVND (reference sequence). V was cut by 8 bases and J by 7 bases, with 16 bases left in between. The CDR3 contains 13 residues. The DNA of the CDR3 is TGTGCCAGTCGGGGGAGGTTTCTTCATACGCAGTATTTT. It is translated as CASRGRFLHTQYF.

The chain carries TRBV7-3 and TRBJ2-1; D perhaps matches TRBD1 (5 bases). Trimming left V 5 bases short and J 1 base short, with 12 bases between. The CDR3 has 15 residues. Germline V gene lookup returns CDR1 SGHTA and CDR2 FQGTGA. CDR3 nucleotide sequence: TGTGCCAGCAGCCAGACAGAATATTCCTACAATGAGCAGTTCTTC. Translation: CASSQTEYSYNEQFF.

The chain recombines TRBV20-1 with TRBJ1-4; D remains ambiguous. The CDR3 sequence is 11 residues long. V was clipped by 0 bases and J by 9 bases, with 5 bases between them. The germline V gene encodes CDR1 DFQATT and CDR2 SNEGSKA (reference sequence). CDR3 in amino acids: CSARDLQKLFF. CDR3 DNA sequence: TGCAGTGCTAGAGATTTGCAAAAACTGTTTTTT.

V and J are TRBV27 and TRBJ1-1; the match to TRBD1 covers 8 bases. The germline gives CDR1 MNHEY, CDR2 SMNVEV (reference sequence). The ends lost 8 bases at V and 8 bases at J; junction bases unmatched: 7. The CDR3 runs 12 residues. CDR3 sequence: CASGHPGGEAFF. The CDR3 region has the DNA TGTGCCAGCGGCCACCCAGGGGGCGAAGCTTTCTTT.

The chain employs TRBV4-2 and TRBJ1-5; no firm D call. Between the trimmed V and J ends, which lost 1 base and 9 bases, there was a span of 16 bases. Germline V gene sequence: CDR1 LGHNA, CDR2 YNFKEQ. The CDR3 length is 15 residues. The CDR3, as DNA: TGTGCCAGCAGCCAAGGTCTAGGGCCCAGCCGGCCCCAGCATTTT. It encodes CASSQGLGPSRPQHF.

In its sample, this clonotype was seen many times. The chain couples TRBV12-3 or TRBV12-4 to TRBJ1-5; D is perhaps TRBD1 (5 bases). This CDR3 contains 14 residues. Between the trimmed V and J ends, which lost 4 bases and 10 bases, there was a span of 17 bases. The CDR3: CASSSPRDGGPQHF. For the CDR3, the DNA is TGTGCCAGCAGTTCCCCTCGGGACGGTGGCCCCCAGCATTTT.